This T cell receptor (beta chain) was sequenced during a study of cytomegalovirus exposure and HLA in healthy donors. This CDR3 has 14 residues. Germline V lookup: CDR1 SGHDT, CDR2 YYEEEE. Trimming shortened V by 3 bases and J by 5 bases, and 12 bases separated the two germline ends. The donors (healthy individuals) were bone marrow donors. The PCR made use of 60 Vbeta and 13 Jbeta primers. The data were produced by immunoSEQ multiplex PCR, yet TCRdb's version contains in-frame clones alone and is incomplete. This table has more than 90,000 clones, almost 70% appearing once. This rearrangement joins TRBV5-6 to TRBJ1-5; D is unclear. Sequences were obtained from PBMCs. The sequence came from a man aged 25-45 years in good health and CMV-seropositive. The CDR3 bases are TGTGCCAGCAGCTCTGGAGGGTGGGATCAGCCCCAGCATTTT. Translated, it gives CASSSGGWDQPQHF.